Listed below are T cell receptor beta chains from one sample, sequenced in a study of T cell responses to AZD1222 COVID-19 vaccine. The repertoire was sequenced with immunoSEQ multiplex PCR; TCRdb's copy has only in-frame clones and lacks some. The sample has around 100,000 clones, around nine tenths seen once. The sample consisted of peripheral blood, taken 28 days after the second AZD1222 dose. These receptors originate from an adult who received the AZD1222 COVID-19 vaccine. Each CDR3 is given with its conserved first and last residue. D genes are given only for firm matches. Clone size is not always given. Where it is, it says once, few, many or a class for expanded clones.

V: TRBV28; size: -; D: -; J: TRBJ1-4; DNA: TGTGCCAGCACTCTGTCGGGGGCCCGTGATGAAAAACTGTTTTTT; CDR3: CASTLSGARDEKLFF
V: TRBV30; size: -; D: TRBD2; J: TRBJ2-5; DNA: TGTGCCTGGAGTGTACATGGTTTGGGGACTAGCGGGAGTATCAGAGAGACCCAGTACTTC; CDR3: CAWSVHGLGTSGSIRETQYF
V: TRBV9; size: -; D: -; J: TRBJ1-2; DNA: TGTGCCAGCAGCGGACACAGGGATAACTATGGCTACACCTTC; CDR3: CASSGHRDNYGYTF
V: TRBV5-6; size: -; D: -; J: TRBJ2-7; DNA: TGTGCCAGCTTCGCGGCAGTGGCTTTTTACGAGCAGTACTTC; CDR3: CASFAAVAFYEQYF
V: TRBV7-9; size: -; D: TRBD2; J: TRBJ2-7; DNA: TGTGCCAGCAGCCGGACTAGCGGCCACGAGCAGTACTTC; CDR3: CASSRTSGHEQYF
V: TRBV27; size: -; D: -; J: TRBJ1-4; DNA: TGTGCCAGCAGTTCAGCGGGGGCAGGGTGGCTGTTTTTT; CDR3: CASSSAGAGWLFF
V: TRBV19; size: -; D: -; J: TRBJ1-2; DNA: TGTGCCAGTAGTATCCGGGCCTACCTTTTAGGCTACACCTTC; CDR3: CASSIRAYLLGYTF
V: TRBV29-1; size: -; D: -; J: TRBJ1-2; DNA: TGCAGCGTCGCCCGACGGGGGTATGGCTACACCTTC; CDR3: CSVARRGYGYTF
V: TRBV28; size: -; D: -; J: TRBJ2-7; DNA: TGTGCCAGCAGTGACCTTGGGACGGTCTCCTACGAGCAGTACTTC; CDR3: CASSDLGTVSYEQYF
V: TRBV30; size: -; D: -; J: TRBJ1-1; DNA: TGTGCTTCTCGACAGGTACGTGGGAACACTGAAGCTTTCTTT; CDR3: CASRQVRGNTEAFF
V: TRBV7-9; size: few; D: -; J: TRBJ1-2; DNA: TGTGCCAGCAGCTTAGGGCAGAGTCCCTATGGCTACACCTTC; CDR3: CASSLGQSPYGYTF
V: TRBV19; size: -; D: -; J: TRBJ2-7; DNA: TGTGCCAGTAGTATATTGAGGGAAGGGGGCTCCTACGAGCAGTACTTC; CDR3: CASSILREGGSYEQYF
V: TRBV12-3/TRBV12-4; size: -; D: -; J: TRBJ2-7; DNA: TGTGCCAGCAGTGCCCTAGCGATGGGGGAGCAGTACTTC; CDR3: CASSALAMGEQYF
V: TRBV12-5; size: -; D: TRBD2; J: TRBJ2-7; DNA: TGTGCTAGTGGTTTTGGCGGGAGCTACGAGCAGTACTTC; CDR3: CASGFGGSYEQYF
V: TRBV7-9; size: once; D: -; J: TRBJ2-1; DNA: TGTGCCAGCATGCGAGGCGGAAATGAGCAGTTCTTC; CDR3: CASMRGGNEQFF
V: TRBV30; size: many; D: -; J: TRBJ2-7; DNA: TGTGCCGGGGGCCGGCGGGGCACCACCTCCTCATCCGGGCAGTACTTC; CDR3: CAGGRRGTTSSSGQYF
V: TRBV7-8; size: -; D: -; J: TRBJ2-7; DNA: TGTGCCAGCAGCTTAGCGAAACGAAACAGGGCTCCCTACGAGCAGTACTTC; CDR3: CASSLAKRNRAPYEQYF
V: TRBV5-1; size: -; D: -; J: TRBJ2-1; DNA: TGCGCCAGCAGCTTGGGTACGGGATACAATGAGCAGTTCTTC; CDR3: CASSLGTGYNEQFF
V: TRBV5-1; size: -; D: -; J: TRBJ2-7; DNA: TGCGCCAGCAGCTTCGGGAGCTCCTACGAGCAGTACTTC; CDR3: CASSFGSSYEQYF
V: TRBV9; size: -; D: TRBD1; J: TRBJ2-7; DNA: TGTGCCAGCAGCGGGGGTCCGGGACAGGGCTACGACGAGCAGTACTTC; CDR3: CASSGGPGQGYDEQYF
V: TRBV6-4; size: few; D: TRBD1; J: TRBJ2-3; DNA: TGTGCCAGCAGTGACGGACAGGGGGCAGATACGCAGTATTTT; CDR3: CASSDGQGADTQYF
V: TRBV27; size: -; D: -; J: TRBJ2-5; DNA: TGTGCCAGCAGTTTAGCGGGAAACGTAGAGACCCAGTACTTC; CDR3: CASSLAGNVETQYF
V: TRBV24-1; size: -; D: TRBD1; J: TRBJ2-1; DNA: TGTGCCACCAGTGATCTCGACAGGGGAGACTACAATGAGCAGTTCTTC; CDR3: CATSDLDRGDYNEQFF
V: TRBV28; size: -; D: TRBD2; J: TRBJ2-7; DNA: TGTGCCAGCAGTCCAAACGGGCCGGGGACTAGCGGACACTACGAGCAGTACTTC; CDR3: CASSPNGPGTSGHYEQYF
V: TRBV12-5; size: -; D: -; J: TRBJ2-2; DNA: TGTGCTAGTGGTTTGGTACAGGGATCTTTCACCGGGGAGCTGTTTTTT; CDR3: CASGLVQGSFTGELFF
V: TRBV19; size: -; D: -; J: TRBJ2-2; DNA: TGTGCCACCTCCCCTAGGGGGAAGAACACCGGGGAGCTGTTTTTT; CDR3: CATSPRGKNTGELFF
V: TRBV5-3; size: -; D: TRBD1; J: TRBJ1-5; DNA: TGTGCCAGAAGCCATGGGACAGCGCGCAATCAGCCCCAGCATTTT; CDR3: CARSHGTARNQPQHF
V: TRBV7-8; size: -; D: TRBD2; J: TRBJ2-2; DNA: TGTGCCAGCACCCCGAGGAGCGGGAATGTCGGGGAGCTGTTTTTT; CDR3: CASTPRSGNVGELFF
V: TRBV6-5; size: -; D: TRBD2; J: TRBJ2-3; DNA: TGTGCCAGCAGTTATTTGGCGGGAGGGCCGGAAGATACGCAGTATTTT; CDR3: CASSYLAGGPEDTQYF
V: TRBV28; size: -; D: TRBD1; J: TRBJ1-5; DNA: TGTGCCAGCAGTTTGAACAGGGGTGGTGGCAATCAGCCCCAGCATTTT; CDR3: CASSLNRGGGNQPQHF
V: TRBV28; size: few; D: TRBD2; J: TRBJ2-3; DNA: TGTGCCAGCAGTTTACAGACTAGCGGGAGGCCAGATACGCAGTATTTT; CDR3: CASSLQTSGRPDTQYF
V: TRBV29-1; size: -; D: -; J: TRBJ2-2; DNA: TGCAGCGTTCAGGTGGGGCTCGGGGAGCTGTTTTTT; CDR3: CSVQVGLGELFF
V: TRBV28; size: -; D: -; J: TRBJ2-7; DNA: TGTGCCAGCAGTTTAGCCCAGCCCCGCTCCTACGAGCAGTACTTC; CDR3: CASSLAQPRSYEQYF
V: TRBV24-1; size: -; D: TRBD2; J: TRBJ2-1; DNA: TGTGCCACCAGTGAGCGGCCTAGCGGGTCCAATGAGCAGTTCTTC; CDR3: CATSERPSGSNEQFF
V: TRBV5-1; size: few; D: -; J: TRBJ2-3; DNA: TGCGCCAGCAGCTTGGGGATGGACTTAGCAGATACGCAGTATTTT; CDR3: CASSLGMDLADTQYF
V: TRBV5-1; size: -; D: -; J: TRBJ2-3; DNA: TGCGCCAGCAGCTTGGAAGCAGGTTCAAGAGCGGATACGCAGTATTTT; CDR3: CASSLEAGSRADTQYF
V: TRBV7-8; size: -; D: -; J: TRBJ1-4; DNA: TGTGCCAGCAGCTTAAATCGGTTTGCAACTAATGAAAAACTGTTTTTT; CDR3: CASSLNRFATNEKLFF
V: TRBV7-3; size: -; D: TRBD1; J: TRBJ2-1; DNA: TGTGCCAGCAGCGCAGGACAGGGGGCTGGCAATGAGCAGTTCTTC; CDR3: CASSAGQGAGNEQFF
V: TRBV7-8; size: -; D: -; J: TRBJ1-1; DNA: TGTGCCAGCAGCTTGTACCTAAACACTGAAGCTTTCTTT; CDR3: CASSLYLNTEAFF
V: TRBV7-9; size: -; D: -; J: TRBJ2-6; DNA: TGTGCCAGCATCCGGCAGGGTTTCTCTGGGGCCAACGTCCTGACTTTC; CDR3: CASIRQGFSGANVLTF
V: TRBV5-4; size: -; D: TRBD1; J: TRBJ2-1; DNA: TGTGCCAGCAGCTTACCGGGACAGGGCTACAATGAGCAGTTCTTC; CDR3: CASSLPGQGYNEQFF
V: TRBV19; size: -; D: TRBD1; J: TRBJ1-4; DNA: TGTGCCAGCGCTCCGGGACAGGCCCATAATGAAAAACTGTTTTTT; CDR3: CASAPGQAHNEKLFF
V: TRBV7-9; size: -; D: TRBD2; J: TRBJ2-7; DNA: TGTGCCAGCAGCTCAACCAGCGGGAGGGATGTCTACGAGCAGTACTTC; CDR3: CASSSTSGRDVYEQYF
V: TRBV18; size: -; D: -; J: TRBJ1-1; DNA: TGTGCCAGCTCACCAACAGCGGAGACTGAAGCTTTCTTT; CDR3: CASSPTAETEAFF
V: TRBV7-3; size: once; D: -; J: TRBJ2-5; DNA: TGTGCCAGCAGCTCACTCACCCAGGGAACAGAGACCCAGTACTTC; CDR3: CASSSLTQGTETQYF
V: TRBV4-1; size: -; D: -; J: TRBJ2-2; DNA: TGCGCCAGCAGCCAAGTAGCCACAAAGAACACCGGGGAGCTGTTTTTT; CDR3: CASSQVATKNTGELFF